The 23 T cell receptor beta chains below come from one sample, sequenced in a study of identical twins. MiXCR, applied by TCRdb to the 5' RACE reads, yields one record per CDR3 protein. The sample has 200,000 to 300,000 distinct CDR3 sequences, 7.5% seen once. The sample was also reused in another study, on yellow fever vaccine responses in identical twins.

Specimen: CD8+ T cells sorted from blood. These receptors originate from a woman younger than 30 in good health.

Notes on this clonotype: A clone one base away is much larger, so this may be a read error. The chain recombines TRBV5-1 with TRBJ2-1; TRBD2 aligns across 8 bases. The CDR3 runs to 15 residues. Germline CDR1 reads SGHRS; CDR2 reads YFSETQ. After removal of 0 bases from V and 12 bases from J, the junction contained 11 bases not matched to a gene. The CDR3 is CASSLVGTSIYGQFF. The CDR3 coding sequence is TGCGCCAGCAGCTTGGTCGGGACTAGTATTTATGGGCAGTTCTTC. Together with reference TRBV5-1 and TRBJ2-1, the CDR3 gives the full variable domain: KAGVTQTPRYLIKTRGQQVTLSCSPISGHRSVSWYQQTPGQGLQFLFEYFSETQRNKGNFPGRFSGRQFSNSRSEMNVSTLELGDSALYLCASSLVGTSIYGQFFGPGTRLTVL.

In this sample, this clonotype turned up a few times. The J gene is TRBJ2-1, the V gene TRBV27; weak D call: TRBD2 (5 bases). The CDR3 loop spans 17 amino acids. Germline lookup yields CDR1 MNHEY and CDR2 SMNVEV (reference sequence). V was pared by 4 bases and J by 2 bases, with 18 bases between. The CDR3 nucleotides are TGTGCCAGCAGTTCACCACGCACAACTAGAACCTACAATGAGCAGTTCTTC. Translating gives CASSSPRTTRTYNEQFF.

The J gene is TRBJ1-6, the V gene TRBV4-1; D is perhaps TRBD1 (6 bases). CDR3 length: 14 amino acids. V lost 0 bases and J lost 9, with 9 bases in between. The germline CDR1 and CDR2 sequences are MGHRA and YSYEKL. The CDR3 is CASSQEGGSSPLHF. The CDR3 coding sequence is TGCGCCAGCAGCCAAGAGGGGGGCTCTTCACCCCTCCACTTT.

Note on this clonotype: This may arise from a read error, as a much more abundant clone is one base away. The gene calls are TRBV20-1 and TRBJ2-1; TRBD1 might be the D (5 bases). Germline lookup yields CDR1 DFQATT and CDR2 SNEGSKA (reference sequence). There are 15 residues in the CDR3. V lost 3 bases, J lost 7 bases, and 19 bases lay in between. The DNA for the CDR3 is TGCAGTGCTAGGCGAATAGGGGTCGAGTGGAATGAGCAGTTCTTC. This encodes CSARRIGVEWNEQFF.

The CDR3 region is CASSSSWTLNPETQYF. The CDR3 DNA reads TGCGCCAGCAGCTCCTCATGGACGCTAAATCCAGAGACCCAGTACTTC. The chain joins TRBV5-1 to TRBJ2-5; D is unclear. The CDR3 spans 16 residues. Germline V gene lookup returns CDR1 SGHRS and CDR2 YFSETQ. Trimming took 3 bases from V and 4 from J, leaving 19 bases between them.

This clonotype occurred many times. This rearrangement joins TRBV6-1 to TRBJ1-1, with D possibly matching TRBD1 (5 bases). This CDR3 comprises 16 residues. The V gene's germline CDR1 is MNHNS and CDR2 SASEGT. V lost 4 bases and J lost 0, with 15 bases in between. DNA of the CDR3: TGTGCCAGCAGTGTTCGGTCAGGGCAGGTGAACACTGAAGCTTTCTTT. Residues: CASSVRSGQVNTEAFF.

V is TRBV28 and J is TRBJ2-1; no definite D call. Looked up from germline, CDR1 is MDHEN and CDR2 is SYDVKM. There are 14 residues in the CDR3. The V gene lost 3 bases and the J gene lost 7 bases, with 13 bases spanning the gap. CDR3 DNA: TGTGCCAGCAGTTTTTGGGAAAGAATGAATGAGCAGTTCTTC. The encoded protein is CASSFWERMNEQFF. The full variable domain, in which reference TRBV28 and TRBJ2-1 provide the parts outside the CDR3, is DVKVTQSSRYLVKRTGEKVFLECVQDMDHENMFWYRQDPGLGLRLIYFSYDVKMKEKGDIPEGYSVSREKKERFSLILESASTNQTSMYLCASSFWERMNEQFFGPGTRLTVL.

This clonotype was seen a few times. The chain joins TRBV6-1 to TRBJ2-7, with 7 bases lining up with TRBD1. This CDR3 comprises 17 residues. V gave up 8 bases and J gave up 1 base; unmatched junction bases: 17. Germline CDR1 and CDR2: MNHNS and SASEGT. The CDR3 DNA sequence: TGTGCCAGCCGGCCGGTTCGCGACAGGGCCTGGTCCTACGAGCAGTACTTC. Translated: CASRPVRDRAWSYEQYF.

The genes are TRBV19 and TRBJ1-1; no reliable D call. Trimming removed 6 bases at V and 0 bases at J, with 5 bases between. The CDR3 is 12 amino acids. Germline lookup yields CDR1 LNHDA and CDR2 SQIVND (reference sequence). The CDR3 spells CASSGVNTEAFF. CDR3 nucleotide sequence: TGTGCCAGTAGCGGGGTGAACACTGAAGCTTTCTTT.

The CDR3 region is CASSHPWYNEQFF. The CDR3 nucleotides read TGTGCCAGCAGCCACCCCTGGTACAATGAGCAGTTCTTC. The rearrangement joins TRBV7-2 to TRBJ2-1; D is undetermined. Germline lookup yields CDR1 SGHTA and CDR2 FQGNSA. The CDR3 extends over 13 amino acids. V lost 5 bases, J lost 4 bases, and 9 bases lay in between.

The rearrangement links TRBV15 to TRBJ2-1, with TRBD2 identical over 7 bases. Germline-derived CDR1 and CDR2 are LNHNV and YYDKDF (reference sequence). The V segment lost 6 bases and the J segment 1 base; nucleotides outside the gene matches: 3. The CDR3 is 14 amino acids. The CDR3 protein is CATSLGGSYNEQFF. DNA for the CDR3: TGTGCCACCAGTCTCGGGGGGTCCTACAATGAGCAGTTCTTC.

This clonotype occurred many times. The CDR3 sequence is CASSSFGTGPRDTQYF. The DNA of the CDR3 is TGCGCCAGCAGCTCTTTCGGGACAGGTCCGCGGGATACGCAGTATTTT. This rearrangement joins TRBV4-1 to TRBJ2-3; TRBD1 matches at 8 bases. V lost 5 bases, J lost 6 bases, and 13 bases stayed unmatched. The CDR3 consists of 16 residues. Germline V CDR1 and CDR2: MGHRA, YSYEKL.

This clonotype was seen ten or more times. Here the CDR3 DNA reads TGTGCCAGCAGTGGACTAGCGGGAGCGAGTACCGGGGAGCTGTTTTTT. Translated: CASSGLAGASTGELFF. The rearrangement links TRBV6-4 to TRBJ2-2; 12 bases are a match to TRBD2. CDR1 and CDR2 (germline): MRHNA, SNTAGT. The J segment lost 5 bases and the V segment lost 4 bases, leaving 5 bases of the junction unmatched. The CDR3 loop spans 16 amino acids.

Many counts were recorded for this clonotype. The chain carries TRBV7-9 and TRBJ2-1, with TRBD2 matching 8 bases. The CDR3 consists of 15 residues. Germline-derived CDR1 and CDR2 are SEHNR and FQNEAQ (reference sequence). J was trimmed by 2 bases and V by 4 bases; bases with no gene match: 4. The CDR3 loop is CASSSTGGPYNEQFF. The DNA of the CDR3 is TGTGCCAGCAGCTCCACGGGGGGGCCCTACAATGAGCAGTTCTTC.

The rearrangement links TRBV27 to TRBJ2-3; 12 bases agree with TRBD2. Germline trimming cut 5 bases from V and 1 base from J; bases unmatched to any gene: 13. The CDR3 is 19 residues long. The germline gives CDR1 MNHEY, CDR2 SMNVEV (reference sequence). In nucleotides, the CDR3 is TGTGCCAGCAGTCTCGAAGCTAGCGGGGGGGCACTGGGCACAGATACGCAGTATTTT. Translated: CASSLEASGGALGTDTQYF.

This clonotype was seen ten or more times. The CDR3 protein is CASSPIISGNEQFF. In DNA form, the CDR3 reads TGTGCCAGCAGCCCCATTATAAGCGGCAATGAGCAGTTCTTC. This chain links TRBV28 with TRBJ2-1, with D perhaps TRBD2 (5 bases). The CDR3 length is 14 residues. Germline V gene sequence: CDR1 MDHEN, CDR2 SYDVKM. The germline V and J ends were trimmed by 6 bases and 6 bases, with 15 bases remaining between them.

This clonotype has ten or more counts. The chain recombines TRBV2 with TRBJ1-5; perhaps TRBD1 as D (6 bases). V was pared by 7 bases and J by 2 bases, with 12 bases between. The CDR3 sequence is 14 residues long. Germline values: CDR1 SNHLY, CDR2 FYNNEI. For the CDR3, the DNA is TGTGCCAGCAACGGGGGCGTCGGCAATCAGCCCCAGCATTTT. Translation: CASNGGVGNQPQHF. The full variable domain, with the rest looked up from reference TRBV2 and TRBJ1-5, is EPEVTQTPSHQVTQMGQEVILRCVPISNHLYFYWYRQILGQKVEFLVSFYNNEISEKSEIFDDQFSVERPDGSNFTLKIRSTKLEDSAMYFCASNGGVGNQPQHFGDGTRLSIL.

This clonotype was observed many times. The V call is TRBV20-1, the J call TRBJ2-1; D may correspond to TRBD1 or TRBD2 (5 bases each). The CDR3 totals 12 residues. In germline, CDR1 is DFQATT, CDR2 SNEGSKA (reference sequence). Trimming pared 6 bases from V and 6 bases from J, leaving 12 bases between. CDR3 DNA: TGCAGTGCCGACGGGACCCCCAATGAGCAGTTCTTC. Protein product: CSADGTPNEQFF.

In this sample, this clonotype turned up a few times. This rearrangement joins TRBV5-1 to TRBJ1-1; 7 nucleotides agree with TRBD1. The length of the CDR3 is 18 residues. V was clipped by 0 bases and J by 7 bases; unmatched bases: 18. Germline V lookup: CDR1 SGHRS, CDR2 YFSETQ. The CDR3: CASSLAPHRRQGVFEAFF. Here the CDR3 DNA reads TGCGCCAGCAGCTTGGCACCCCACCGACGACAGGGAGTCTTTGAAGCTTTCTTT.

This chain joins TRBV20-1 and TRBJ1-4; 9 bases align to TRBD1. The germline CDR1 and CDR2 sequences are DFQATT and SNEGSKA (reference sequence). CDR3 length: 16 amino acids. J gave up 0 bases and V 4 bases, and 6 bases lay outside the gene matches. This CDR3 is CSANRGLTATNEKLFF. The DNA of the CDR3 is TGCAGTGCTAACAGGGGGCTTACAGCAACTAATGAAAAACTGTTTTTT.

DNA for the CDR3: TGCGCCAGCAGTGAGGACAGGGCCGACCACTCTGGGGCCAACGTCCTGACTTTC. Protein sequence: CASSEDRADHSGANVLTF. The rearrangement uses TRBV10-2 and TRBJ2-6; 7 positions agree with TRBD1. V trimming: 2 bases; J trimming: 0 bases; junction bases outside the gene matches: 7. The CDR3 is 18 amino acids. Germline V gene lookup returns CDR1 WSHSY and CDR2 SAAADI.

The rearrangement uses TRBV6-5 and TRBJ2-7; 7 nucleotides match TRBD1. This CDR3 is 14 amino acids long. V lost 2 bases, J lost 6 bases, and 7 bases stayed unmatched. Germline lookup yields CDR1 MNHEY and CDR2 SVGAGI. CDR3 region: CASSYGAGGAEQYF. In DNA form, the CDR3 reads TGTGCCAGCAGTTACGGGGCAGGGGGAGCCGAGCAGTACTTC.

This clonotype has a count of ten or more. The V gene is TRBV12-3 or TRBV12-4, the J gene TRBJ2-2, with D perhaps TRBD2 (6 bases). This CDR3 has 15 amino acids. V was cut by 5 bases and J by 6 bases, with 16 bases left in between. CDR3 in amino acids: CASSEEGLKAGELFF. The CDR3 region has the DNA TGTGCCAGCAGTGAGGAGGGGCTTAAGGCCGGGGAGCTGTTTTTT.